These 31 T cell receptor beta chains were sequenced from one sample in a study of Ad26.COV2.S vaccination and SARS-CoV-2 variants. Noted treatment: roughly 18 received Ad26.COV2.S at low or high dose, single or two shots; five or six received placebo; per-sample allocation not given. Sampling took place 63 days after the first vaccine or placebo injection. TCRdb keeps only in-frame clones here, not all; method: immunoSEQ multiplex PCR. The table lists around 400,000 clones, 83% of them singletons, with about 7.1% in the top ten. The sequenced sample was peripheral blood, obtained in a trial of Ad26.COV2.S vaccine versus placebo. The receptors come from a person between 18 and 59 years old who received the Ad26.COV2.S COVID-19 vaccine or a placebo.

The chain joins TRBV18 to TRBJ1-1; no clear D. Trimming took 3 bases from V and 0 from J, leaving 14 bases between them. Germline CDR1 KGHSH, CDR2 LQKENI. The CDR3 is made up of 16 amino acids. The CDR3 spells CASSPSRGNVNTEAFF. The CDR3, as DNA: TGTGCCAGCTCACCCTCGCGGGGAAACGTGAACACTGAAGCTTTCTTT.

This chain uses TRBV12-3 or TRBV12-4 with TRBJ2-5; perhaps TRBD2 as D (5 bases). The V end lost 1 base, the J end lost 7 bases, and 10 bases lay between the germline ends. The CDR3 length is 13 residues. The CDR3 sequence is CASSLGFEGTQYF. CDR3 DNA sequence: TGTGCCAGCAGTTTAGGATTCGAGGGGACCCAGTACTTC.

The chain couples TRBV19 to TRBJ1-2; D possibly corresponds to TRBD1 (6 bases). CDR3 size: 14 residues. In germline, CDR1 is LNHDA, CDR2 SQIVND (reference sequence). Trimming cost V 6 bases and J 4 bases, with 15 bases left between them. For the CDR3, the DNA is TGTGCCAGTAGAGAAGGGGGAGGTAGCTATGGCTACACCTTC. Its protein product is CASREGGGSYGYTF.

The J gene is TRBJ2-1, the V gene TRBV10-1, with unresolved D. Germline V CDR1 and CDR2: WNHNN, SYGVQD (reference sequence). With 1 base removed from V and 3 bases from J, the gap between germline ends came to 4 bases. CDR3 size: 13 residues. The CDR3 is CASSEYSYNEQFF. DNA of the CDR3: TGCGCCAGCAGTGAGTACAGCTACAATGAGCAGTTCTTC.

This clone has just one count. V gene TRBV7-8 combines with J gene TRBJ2-2; D unresolved. This CDR3 has 11 residues. Germline V CDR1 and CDR2: SGHVS, FQNEAQ. V lost 6 bases and J 6 bases, leaving 5 bases between the germline ends. CDR3 amino acids: CASRSAGELFF. In DNA, the CDR3 is TGTGCCAGCAGGTCGGCCGGGGAGCTGTTTTTT.

The chain combines TRBV3-1 (or the pseudogene TRBV3-2) with TRBJ2-1; 8 nucleotides agree with TRBD2. CDR1 LGHDT and CDR2 YNNKEL come from the germline V gene (reference sequence). There are 14 residues in the CDR3. V was pared by 5 bases and J by 8 bases, with 8 bases of the junction left unmatched. The CDR3 DNA is TGTGCCAGCAGCTTTCGGGGGGGCCCCTATGAGCAGTTCTTC. It specifies CASSFRGGPYEQFF.

V and J are TRBV19 and TRBJ2-1, with a tentative D call TRBD1 (8 bases). The V and J ends lost 7 bases and 5 bases respectively, with 12 bases between them. From germline, CDR1 is LNHDA and CDR2 SQIVND (reference sequence). CDR3 length equals 13 residues. The CDR3 region is CASKQGGDNEQFF. DNA of the CDR3: TGTGCCAGTAAACAGGGGGGGGACAATGAGCAGTTCTTC.

CDR3 sequence: CSVKTDMNTEAFF. The DNA for the CDR3 is TGCAGCGTTAAGACAGACATGAACACTGAAGCTTTCTTT. The genes are TRBV29-1 and TRBJ1-1, with a tentative D call TRBD1 (5 bases). The CDR3 consists of 13 residues. Per the germline V gene, CDR1 is SQVTM and CDR2 is ANQGSEA. Trimming stripped 5 bases from V and 0 bases from J, with 10 bases between.

A few counts support this clone. Other nucleotide sequences from this sample produce the same CDR3. The rearrangement joins TRBV18 to TRBJ2-1; the D gene is possibly TRBD1 (5 bases). V was pared by 6 bases and J by 2 bases, with 8 bases between. Germline CDR1 and CDR2: KGHSH and LQKENI. The CDR3 consists of 13 residues. The CDR3 reads CASSQGAYNEQFF. For the CDR3, the DNA is TGTGCCAGCTCGCAGGGTGCCTACAATGAGCAGTTCTTC. The full variable domain, in which reference TRBV18 and TRBJ2-1 provide the parts outside the CDR3, is NAGVMQNPRHLVRRRGQEARLRCSPMKGHSHVYWYRQLPEEGLKFMVYLQKENIIDESGMPKERFSAEFPKEGPSILRIQQVVRGDSAAYFCASSQGAYNEQFFGPGTRLTVL.

This chain connects TRBV5-5 to TRBJ2-2; D remains ambiguous. V was shortened by 1 base and J by 1 base, with 5 bases between the two germline ends. The germline gives CDR1 SGHKS, CDR2 YYEKEE (reference sequence). This CDR3 spans 14 amino acids. The CDR3 DNA follows: TGTGCCAGCAGCTTGATGGAGAACACCGGGGAGCTGTTTTTT. It is translated as CASSLMENTGELFF.

CDR3 in DNA: TGCGCCAGCAGCTTGATTGAGCAGGGTGGGTACGAGCAGTACTTC. Protein: CASSLIEQGGYEQYF. The V gene is TRBV5-1, the J gene TRBJ2-7; the D gene is possibly TRBD1 (5 bases). Germline V gives CDR1 SGHRS, CDR2 YFSETQ. Trimming left V 1 base short and J 4 bases short, with 15 bases between. The CDR3 sequence is 15 residues long.

V is TRBV19 and J is TRBJ2-3; D assignment may be TRBD1 or TRBD2 (5 bases each). Germline V gene lookup returns CDR1 LNHDA and CDR2 SQIVND (reference sequence). The length of the CDR3 is 15 residues. The V and J ends lost 7 bases and 6 bases respectively, with 20 bases between them. CDR3 sequence reads: CASKGRVPPMDTQYF. DNA of the CDR3: TGTGCCAGTAAGGGGCGGGTCCCCCCCATGGATACGCAGTATTTT. Variable domain in full (rest from reference TRBV19 and TRBJ2-3): DGGITQSPKYLFRKEGQNVTLSCEQNLNHDAMYWYRQDPGQGLRLIYYSQIVNDFQKGDIAEGYSVSREKKESFPLTVTSAQKNPTAFYLCASKGRVPPMDTQYFGPGTRLTVL.

V usage is TRBV19 and J usage is TRBJ2-7, with TRBD2 matching over 10 bases. The CDR3 is made up of 16 amino acids. CDR1 is LNHDA and CDR2 is SQIVND in the germline V gene (reference sequence). V was clipped by 5 bases and J by 2 bases; unmatched bases: 9. The DNA for the CDR3 is TGTGCCAGTAGTCACTCTAGCGGGGGCCGAACCTACGAGCAGTACTTC. It specifies CASSHSSGGRTYEQYF.

A few counts support this clone. The chain carries TRBV2 and TRBJ2-7, with D possibly TRBD1 on 6 matching bases. CDR3 size: 15 residues. Trimming removed 11 bases at V and 2 bases at J, with 22 bases between. CDR1 and CDR2 from the germline V gene are SNHLY and FYNNEI. Here the CDR3 reads CAGRLGTHEPYEQYF. The DNA of the CDR3 is TGTGCCGGACGACTCGGGACACACGAGCCCTACGAGCAGTACTTC.

This clone appeared once. This rearrangement joins TRBV6-4 to TRBJ2-7; D is tentatively TRBD1 or TRBD2 (5 bases each). Trimming took 6 bases from V and 6 from J, leaving 18 bases between them. The CDR3 totals 14 residues. The germline V gene encodes CDR1 MRHNA and CDR2 SNTAGT. CDR3 nucleotide sequence: TGTGCCAGCAGGGCCGGGACCGGATTCGGCGAGCAGTACTTC. Encoded protein: CASRAGTGFGEQYF.

Only a few counts were recorded for this clone. The chain joins TRBV6-5 to TRBJ1-2; D gene uncertain. V lost 8 bases to trimming and J lost 7 bases, with 20 bases between them. From germline, CDR1 is MNHEY and CDR2 SVGAGI. This CDR3 has 14 amino acids. The CDR3 sequence is CASEIRPRESGYTF. As DNA, the CDR3 is TGTGCCAGCGAGATCCGGCCTCGGGAGTCTGGCTACACCTTC.

This chain connects TRBV13 to TRBJ1-1; the match to TRBD1 covers 8 bases. CDR1 PRHDT and CDR2 FYEKMQ come from the germline V gene (reference sequence). V trimming: 3 bases; J trimming: 5 bases; junction bases outside the gene matches: 5. The CDR3 loop spans 14 amino acids. The CDR3 sequence is CASSFGQGGTEAFF. CDR3 nucleotide sequence: TGTGCCAGCAGCTTCGGACAGGGAGGGACTGAAGCTTTCTTT.

The gene calls are TRBV29-1 and TRBJ1-1; D gene uncertain. Germline CDR1 reads SQVTM; CDR2 reads ANQGSEA. The V and J ends lost 1 base and 5 bases respectively, with 11 bases between them. The CDR3 is 13 residues long. CDR3 nucleotides: TGCAGCGTTGAAGGTCTAGAGGTAACTGAAGCTTTCTTT. Translation: CSVEGLEVTEAFF. Variable domain in full (rest from reference TRBV29-1 and TRBJ1-1): SAVISQKPSRDICQRGTSLTIQCQVDSQVTMMFWYRQQPGQSLTLIATANQGSEATYESGFVIDKFPISRPNLTFSTLTVSNMSPEDSSIYLCSVEGLEVTEAFFGQGTRLTVV.

In nucleotides, the CDR3 is TGTGCCAGCAACCTGGGGGGGATGAACACTGAAGCTTTCTTT. Residues: CASNLGGMNTEAFF. V gene TRBV5-5 combines with J gene TRBJ1-1; D possibly corresponds to TRBD1 (5 bases). The CDR3 covers 14 residues. Germline values: CDR1 SGHKS, CDR2 YYEKEE (reference sequence). V lost 6 bases, J lost 0 bases, and 12 bases lay in between.

The chain is built from TRBV6-5 and TRBJ1-6; D is undetermined. This CDR3 is built from 14 residues. Germline lookup yields CDR1 MNHEY and CDR2 SVGAGI. V shed 10 bases and J shed 0 bases, with 10 bases lying between them. The CDR3 nucleotides are TGTGCCACTGGACGGAGCTCCTATAATTCACCCCTCCACTTT. Protein product: CATGRSSYNSPLHF.

V usage is TRBV6-5 and J usage is TRBJ2-1, with D tentatively TRBD2 (7 bases). The CDR3 consists of 14 residues. The ends were cut back, 6 bases at V and 4 bases at J, with 13 bases in the middle. Germline V gene sequence: CDR1 MNHEY, CDR2 SVGAGI. DNA of the CDR3: TGTGCCAGCAGCATAGGGGGGGAATACAATGAGCAGTTCTTC. It codes for CASSIGGEYNEQFF.

The CDR3 nucleotides are TGTGCCTGGAGTGTAATGGGTAGGGACGAGCAGTACTTC. This encodes CAWSVMGRDEQYF. J is TRBJ2-7 and V is TRBV30; D not certain. Germline-derived CDR1 and CDR2 are GTSNPN and SVGIG (reference sequence). V was cut by 0 bases and J by 5 bases, with 11 bases left in between. The CDR3 totals 13 residues.

The rearrangement links TRBV25-1 to TRBJ1-4, with TRBD1 matching over 9 bases. The CDR3 has 14 amino acids. Germline V gene data show CDR1 as MGHDK and CDR2 as SYGVNS. The ends lost 7 bases at V and 5 bases at J; junction bases unmatched: 5. DNA for the CDR3: TGTGCCAGCAAGTCTGGGACAGGGAATGAAAAACTGTTTTTT. The encoded protein is CASKSGTGNEKLFF.

This clone was counted only a few times. This rearrangement joins TRBV18 to TRBJ2-1; D call uncertain. The germline V and J ends were trimmed by 5 bases and 0 bases, with 11 bases remaining between them. CDR1 is KGHSH and CDR2 is LQKENI in the germline V gene. The CDR3 totals 15 residues. This CDR3 reads CASSSTRSSYNEQFF. The CDR3 coding sequence is TGTGCCAGCTCAAGCACGAGGAGCTCCTACAATGAGCAGTTCTTC. The whole variable domain, remainder taken from reference TRBV18 and TRBJ2-1, is NAGVMQNPRHLVRRRGQEARLRCSPMKGHSHVYWYRQLPEEGLKFMVYLQKENIIDESGMPKERFSAEFPKEGPSILRIQQVVRGDSAAYFCASSSTRSSYNEQFFGPGTRLTVL.

V and J are TRBV4-1 and TRBJ1-2; TRBD1 matches at 7 bases. The V segment lost 4 bases and the J segment 6 bases; nucleotides outside the gene matches: 8. Germline V gives CDR1 MGHRA, CDR2 YSYEKL. The CDR3 has 14 amino acids. This CDR3 reads CASSLGGGPDGYTF. CDR3 DNA sequence: TGCGCCAGCAGCCTAGGAGGGGGCCCCGATGGCTACACCTTC.

This clone was seen a handful of times. The chain combines TRBV19 with TRBJ2-2; D is unresolved. The CDR3 has 13 residues. Between the trimmed V and J ends, which lost 2 bases and 3 bases, there was a span of 4 bases. Germline CDR1 LNHDA, CDR2 SQIVND (reference sequence). The CDR3 is CASSIPYTGELFF. The DNA of the CDR3 is TGTGCCAGTAGTATACCTTACACCGGGGAGCTGTTTTTT.

This sequence joins TRBV6-1 and TRBJ2-3; D ambiguous. This CDR3 contains 15 residues. Germline values: CDR1 MNHNS, CDR2 SASEGT. Trimming took 0 bases from V and 4 from J, leaving 11 bases between them. The CDR3, as DNA: TGTGCCAGCAGTGAAGCGTCTCCAGTTCCAGATACGCAGTATTTT. Protein: CASSEASPVPDTQYF.

The chain links TRBV19 to TRBJ2-7; D uncertain. CDR1 is LNHDA, CDR2 SQIVND, per germline (reference sequence). The V end was cut by 3 bases, the J end by 0 bases, with 12 bases between. The CDR3 totals 15 residues. The CDR3 DNA is TGTGCCAGTAGTATCCGGACGGGTAGCTCCTACGAGCAGTACTTC. Translation: CASSIRTGSSYEQYF.

The chain recombines TRBV10-3 with TRBJ1-1; 8 positions agree with TRBD1. The CDR3 totals 12 residues. Trimming cost V 5 bases and J 11 bases; bases outside gene matches: 7. Germline CDR1 reads ENHRY; CDR2 reads SYGVKD. The CDR3 coding sequence is TGTGCCATCAGTAATTATCAGGGGGCGGCTTTCTTT. It specifies CAISNYQGAAFF.

With respect to this clone: The same CDR3 arises from other DNA sequences in this sample as well. V is TRBV11-3 and J is TRBJ2-7; D is undetermined. The CDR3 runs to 11 residues. Germline CDR1 and CDR2: SGHNT and YENEEA. V dropped 2 bases and J dropped 6 bases, with 5 bases sitting between them. CDR3 DNA sequence: TGTGCCAGCAGCTTAAAAAGCGAGCAGTACTTC. Its protein is CASSLKSEQYF.

This chain connects TRBV11-2 to TRBJ2-3, with TRBD2 matching over 8 bases. CDR1 SGHAT and CDR2 FQNNGV come from the germline V gene. J was trimmed by 5 bases and V by 5 bases; bases with no gene match: 9. The length of the CDR3 is 15 residues. The CDR3 nucleotides are TGTGCCAGCAGCCGACGAGGACTAGCAGGAGATACGCAGTATTTT. Protein: CASSRRGLAGDTQYF.